The TCR beta chain under discussion was sequenced for a study of cytomegalovirus exposure and HLA in healthy donors. This clone has just one count. What it binds is not known. Study results and caveats: Despite most TCR sequences being rare, some public TCRs occurred in many donors.

The repertoire was sequenced with immunoSEQ multiplex PCR; TCRdb's copy has only in-frame clones and lacks some. The sample lists more than 110,000 clones; approximately 94% were seen once. Material: PBMCs. The TCR originated in a man aged 18 to 30 in good health and CMV-seropositive.

For the CDR3, the DNA is TGTGCCAGCACTGGGGGACCGGGACAGGGGGTTACTTTGGCAGATACGCAGTATTTT. It is translated as CASTGGPGQGVTLADTQYF. The chain joins TRBV7-2 to TRBJ2-3; TRBD1 matches at 11 bases. V shed 7 bases, J shed 4 bases, and the junction held 19 bases outside the gene matches. CDR3 length equals 19 residues. Looked up from germline, CDR1 is SGHTA and CDR2 is FQGNSA.